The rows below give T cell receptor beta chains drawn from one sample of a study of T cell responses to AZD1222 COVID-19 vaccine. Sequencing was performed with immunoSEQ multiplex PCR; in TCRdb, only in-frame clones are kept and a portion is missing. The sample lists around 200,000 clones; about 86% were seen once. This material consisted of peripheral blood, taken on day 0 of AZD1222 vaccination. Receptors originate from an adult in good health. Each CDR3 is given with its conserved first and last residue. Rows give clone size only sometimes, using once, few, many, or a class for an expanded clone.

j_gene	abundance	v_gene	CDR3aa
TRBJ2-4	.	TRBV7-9	CASSLAGAGVQYF
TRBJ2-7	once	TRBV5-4	CASSGGTDYEQYF
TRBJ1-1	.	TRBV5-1	CASSLQGNTEAFF
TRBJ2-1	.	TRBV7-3	CASSSTGTANNEQFF
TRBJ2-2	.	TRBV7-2	CASSLQIGTGPNTGELFF
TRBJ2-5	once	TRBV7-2	CASSLDGPPETQYF
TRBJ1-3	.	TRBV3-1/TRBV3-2	CASSQEPSGNTIYF
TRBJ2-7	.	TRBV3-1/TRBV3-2	CASSATGTGGGEQYF
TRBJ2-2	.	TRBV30	CACQGQGTSRELFF
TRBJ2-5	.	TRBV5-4	CASSLFSAGETQYF
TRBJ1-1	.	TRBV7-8	CASSPRTGPMNTEAFF
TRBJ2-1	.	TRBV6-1	CASSEDRDFPYNEQFF
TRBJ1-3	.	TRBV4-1	CASSQSSSSGNTIYF
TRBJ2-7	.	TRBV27	CASSLTPSSGDEQYF
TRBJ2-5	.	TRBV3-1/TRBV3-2	CASSQARDRQETQYF
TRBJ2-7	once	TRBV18	CASSPPAGREQYF
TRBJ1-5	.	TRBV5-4	CASSLRVRVQPQHF
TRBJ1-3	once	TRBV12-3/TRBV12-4	CASSITGNTIYF
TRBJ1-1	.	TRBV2	CASRRQMNTEAFF
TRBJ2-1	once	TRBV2	CASRGQGTGEQFF
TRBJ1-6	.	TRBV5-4	CASSFRGQSPLHF
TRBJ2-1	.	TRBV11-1	CASSSLWGGYNEQFF
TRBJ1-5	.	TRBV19	CASSIMGQGNQPQHF
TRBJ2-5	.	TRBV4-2	CASSQAPKETQYF
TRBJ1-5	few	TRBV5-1	CASSLAGNQPQHF
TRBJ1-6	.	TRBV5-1	CASSSGGHSSSYNSPLHF
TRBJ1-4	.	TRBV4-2	CASSQYKTQGADEKLFF
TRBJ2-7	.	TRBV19	CASSEDLTYEQYF
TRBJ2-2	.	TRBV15	CATSRGTGNTGELFF
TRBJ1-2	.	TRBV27	CASSFGSNYGYTF
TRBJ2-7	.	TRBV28	CASSPPQGGRGQYF
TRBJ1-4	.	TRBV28	CASRTNRIALREKLFF
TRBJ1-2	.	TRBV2	CASRKGLMSTNYGYTF
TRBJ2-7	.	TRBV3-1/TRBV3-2	CASSLRLAGSYEQYF
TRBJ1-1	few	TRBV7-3	CASSLHQGATEAFF
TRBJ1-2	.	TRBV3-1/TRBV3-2	CASSQRDSSYGYTF
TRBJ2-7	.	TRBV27	CASRYSPTGHYEQYF